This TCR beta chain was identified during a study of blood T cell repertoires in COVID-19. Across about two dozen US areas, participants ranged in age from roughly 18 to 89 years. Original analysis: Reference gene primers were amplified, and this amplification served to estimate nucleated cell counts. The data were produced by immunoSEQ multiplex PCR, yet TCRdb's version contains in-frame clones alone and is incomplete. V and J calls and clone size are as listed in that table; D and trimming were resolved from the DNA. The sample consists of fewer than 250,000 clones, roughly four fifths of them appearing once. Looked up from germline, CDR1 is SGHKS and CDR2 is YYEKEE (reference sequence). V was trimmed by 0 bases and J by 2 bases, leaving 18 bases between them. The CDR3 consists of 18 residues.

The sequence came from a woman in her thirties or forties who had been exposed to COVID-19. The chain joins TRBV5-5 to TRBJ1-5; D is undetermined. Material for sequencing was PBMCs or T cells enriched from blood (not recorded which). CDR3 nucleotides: TGTGCCAGCAGCTTGGCCGAATCGTCACACCTGGGCAATCAGCCCCAGCATTTT. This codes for CASSLAESSHLGNQPQHF.